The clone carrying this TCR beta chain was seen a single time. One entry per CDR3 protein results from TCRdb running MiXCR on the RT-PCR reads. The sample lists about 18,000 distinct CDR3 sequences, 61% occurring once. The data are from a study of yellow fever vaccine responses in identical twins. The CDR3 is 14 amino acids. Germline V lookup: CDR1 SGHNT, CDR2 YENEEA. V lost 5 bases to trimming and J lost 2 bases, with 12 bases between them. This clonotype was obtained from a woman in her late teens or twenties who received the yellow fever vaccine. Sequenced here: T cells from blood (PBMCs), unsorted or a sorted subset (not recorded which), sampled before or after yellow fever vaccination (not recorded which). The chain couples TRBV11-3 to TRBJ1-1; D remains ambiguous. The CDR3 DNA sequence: TGTGCCAGCAGCCCCAGTAGTGGAAACACTGAAGCTTTCTTT. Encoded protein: CASSPSSGNTEAFF.